This T cell receptor beta chain is from a study of blood T cells in healthy people across ages. The study, taken as a whole, reports: Long-lived and aged donors differed, with more naive CD4+ cells and higher diversity in the long-lived. Roughly linearly, TCR beta diversity per million T cells fell as age increased. Estimated diversity, derived from one million T cells, was regarded as an underestimate. Correlation between TCR beta diversity and naive T cell percentage was strong.

The ends were cut back, 1 base at V and 4 bases at J, with 20 bases in the middle. The CDR3 is 17 amino acids. Germline V CDR1 and CDR2: SGHVS, FQNEAQ. Alongside a J-beta primer mix, a sample-barcoded 5' primer served in a second PCR lasting roughly 7 to 12 cycles. TCRdb passed the 5' RACE reads through MiXCR, listing each CDR3 protein once. In the table there are about 830,000 distinct CDR3 sequences, about 62% of which are singletons. Comment on this clonotype: Its antigen is unidentified.

The chain uses TRBV7-8 and TRBJ2-7; possibly TRBD1 or TRBD2 for D (5 bases each). The sample comprised blood. This clonotype was sampled from a man younger than 45 in good health. The CDR3 here is CASSLGSEGVEGYEQYF. The CDR3 DNA reads as TGTGCCAGCAGCTTAGGGAGTGAGGGAGTAGAGGGGTACGAGCAGTACTTC.